These T cell receptor beta chains were read from a single sample in a study of T-cell reconstitution after alpha-beta-depleted transplantation in children. One entry per CDR3 protein, called by TCRdb with MiXCR from the PCR reads. This sample has approximately 82,000 distinct CDR3 sequences, with 15% to 20% found just once. The sequencing here drew on PBMCs, mostly from graft donor cells, taken 360 days after TCRalphabeta/CD19-depleted stem cell transplant. The receptor source for this set is a male patient aged 2-9 years who had a stem cell transplant for acute lymphoblastic leukemia, so the T cells may come from the graft donor. Both conserved end residues are part of each CDR3. The D gene is left open where the match is weak. A clone size is listed for some rows: how often the clone was seen (once, few, many), or a class if it is expanded.

J | size | D | V | DNA | CDR3
TRBJ2-1 | . | . | TRBV12-3/TRBV12-4 | TGTGCCAGCGATGGGGCCCCAGGGTCGGTCAATGAGCAGTTCTTC | CASDGAPGSVNEQFF
TRBJ2-1 | . | . | TRBV5-1 | TGCGCCAGCAGCCCAAGAAACAATGAGCAGTTCTTC | CASSPRNNEQFF
TRBJ2-2 | . | . | TRBV6-1 | TGTGCCAGCAGGGGCGGCGTAACCGGGGAGCTGTTTTTT | CASRGGVTGELFF
TRBJ2-1 | few | . | TRBV20-1 | TGCAGTGCTAGTTCCAGGTACAATGAGCAGTTCTTC | CSASSRYNEQFF
TRBJ2-7 | few | . | TRBV28 | TGTGCCAGCAATCCACGATACGGGATGTCTTTGGGCTACGAGCAGTACTTC | CASNPRYGMSLGYEQYF
TRBJ2-1 | . | . | TRBV3-1 | TGTGCCAGCAGCGTTCTTAGGGTTGGTAGACACAATGAGCAGTTCTTC | CASSVLRVGRHNEQFF
TRBJ2-5 | . | TRBD1 | TRBV7-6 | TGTGCCAGCAGCTGGGCAGGGACAGCACAAGAGACCCAGTACTTC | CASSWAGTAQETQYF
TRBJ2-3 | many | . | TRBV29-1 | TGCAGCGTCGTGAGGTTTAGCACAGATACGCAGTATTTT | CSVVRFSTDTQYF
TRBJ1-1 | few | . | TRBV4-1 | TGCGCCAGCAGCAAAAAAGGGACGGTGAACACTGAAGCTTTCTTT | CASSKKGTVNTEAFF
TRBJ1-1 | few | TRBD1 | TRBV6-5 | TGTGCCAGCAGCCGGACAGGGGTGAACACTGAAGCTTTCTTT | CASSRTGVNTEAFF
TRBJ2-5 | few | TRBD2 | TRBV24-1 | TGTGCCACCAGTGCCCCCAGCGGGAGCTGGGAGACCCAGTACTTC | CATSAPSGSWETQYF
TRBJ2-7 | . | . | TRBV18 | TGTGCCAGCTCACCAGGACTTATCGCGCAGTACTTC | CASSPGLIAQYF
TRBJ2-1 | . | . | TRBV24-1 | TGTGCCACCAGTGAGGGGAACGGTTCTCCGCGGAATGAGCAGTTCTTC | CATSEGNGSPRNEQFF
TRBJ1-5 | . | . | TRBV12-3/TRBV12-4 | TGTGCCAGCAGTCTAACTCGGGACACGGGATGGCCCCAGCATTTT | CASSLTRDTGWPQHF
TRBJ2-1 | . | TRBD1 | TRBV11-2 | TGTGCCAGCAGCACGCAAGGGACAGTCTCCTACAATGAGCAGTTCTTC | CASSTQGTVSYNEQFF
TRBJ2-1 | . | TRBD1 | TRBV12-3/TRBV12-4 | TGTGCCAGCAGTTTAGTCAGGACAGGGAACAATGAGCAGTTCTTC | CASSLVRTGNNEQFF
TRBJ2-3 | many | . | TRBV4-2 | TGTGCCAGCAGCCCCTTGAGGCGGGGGCGTGAAGATACGCAGTATTTT | CASSPLRRGREDTQYF
TRBJ2-2 | few | . | TRBV7-9 | TGTGCCAGCAGCTCTCACCCCAGGGAATCCACCGGGGAGCTGTTTTTT | CASSSHPRESTGELFF
TRBJ2-3 | few | . | TRBV27 | TGTGCCAGCAGTTCCAGTAGACTAGTCTTAACGCAGTATTTT | CASSSSRLVLTQYF
TRBJ2-2 | . | TRBD2 | TRBV5-1 | TGCGCCAGCAGCCGGGGGACTAGCGGGACGGGGAACACCGGGGAGCTGGTTTTT | CASSRGTSGTGNTGELVF
TRBJ2-1 | . | . | TRBV9 | TGTGCCAGCAGCGTATCCGACAGGAACTACAATGAGCAGTTCTTC | CASSVSDRNYNEQFF
TRBJ1-3 | . | TRBD1 | TRBV20-1 | TGCAGTGCTGGGACAGGGGCTGGAAACACCATATATTTT | CSAGTGAGNTIYF
TRBJ2-7 | few | TRBD1 | TRBV7-9 | TGTGCCAGCAGCTTAGCGACAGGGGTCCACGAGCAGTACTTC | CASSLATGVHEQYF
TRBJ1-1 | . | TRBD1 | TRBV29-1 | TGCAGCGAAGGACAGGGCTTGAACACTGAAGCTTTCTTT | CSEGQGLNTEAFF
TRBJ2-5 | few | TRBD1 | TRBV5-1 | TGCGCCAGCAGCTTACAGGGGAAGGAGACCCAGTACTTC | CASSLQGKETQYF
TRBJ2-7 | . | . | TRBV7-8 | TGTGCCAGCAGCTTAGGAGAGGTCAGGAGCGAGCAGTACTTC | CASSLGEVRSEQYF
TRBJ1-6 | . | . | TRBV7-9 | TGTGCCAGCAGCTCGGCAGGGAGGAATTCACCCCTCCACTTT | CASSSAGRNSPLHF
TRBJ2-4 | few | . | TRBV7-2 | TGTGCCAGCAGCTCACAGGCAGAAAACATTCAGTACTTC | CASSSQAENIQYF
TRBJ1-2 | many | . | TRBV7-2 | TGTGCCAGCAGCCAGAACAGGGTAGTAGCTAACTATGGCTACACCTTC | CASSQNRVVANYGYTF
TRBJ1-5 | few | . | TRBV5-1 | TGCGCCAGCAGCTTGAGAGGGGGCAATCAGCCCCAGCATTTT | CASSLRGGNQPQHF
TRBJ2-1 | many | . | TRBV20-1 | TGCAGTGCCTATAGCGGTCCCTACAATGAGCAGTTCTTC | CSAYSGPYNEQFF
TRBJ2-3 | . | TRBD2 | TRBV20-1 | TGCAGTGCTAGCACCGTAGCGGGAGGGCCGAGGGGGACAGATACGCAGTATTTT | CSASTVAGGPRGTDTQYF
TRBJ2-2 | . | . | TRBV12-3/TRBV12-4 | TGTGCCAGCAGTTTTAGGACCGGGGAGCTGTTTTTT | CASSFRTGELFF
TRBJ1-5 | few | . | TRBV28 | TGTGCCAGCGCTTCCAGAGGTAGCAATCAGCCCCAGCATTTT | CASASRGSNQPQHF
TRBJ2-5 | . | . | TRBV6-1 | TGTGCCAGCAGTCAATCCGGGACATACCAAGAGACCCAGTACTTC | CASSQSGTYQETQYF
TRBJ1-1 | . | . | TRBV29-1 | TGCAGCGTTGCGGGCCTGGACACTGAAGCTTTCTTT | CSVAGLDTEAFF
TRBJ2-1 | few | . | TRBV30 | TGTGCCTGGAGTAAGCGGGCGAAGGTGAATGAGCAGTTCTTC | CAWSKRAKVNEQFF
TRBJ2-7 | . | . | TRBV9 | TGTGCCAGCAGCCGGAACCGGGAGACCGAGCAGTACTTC | CASSRNRETEQYF
TRBJ2-1 | . | TRBD2 | TRBV3-1 | TGTGCCAGCAGCCAAGTTTTACTAGCGGGGCACAATGAGCAGTTCTTC | CASSQVLLAGHNEQFF
TRBJ2-1 | once | . | TRBV27 | TGTGCCAGCAGGGGTGGGGTCAGCAATGAGCAGTTCTTC | CASRGGVSNEQFF
TRBJ2-5 | . | TRBD2 | TRBV7-6 | TGTGCCAGCAGCTTAGTCGGGACTAGGAGCGGAGAGACCCAGTACTTC | CASSLVGTRSGETQYF
TRBJ2-1 | many | . | TRBV5-6 | TGTGCCAGCAGCTTTAAATTAGGGACGCCCAGGGGAGTCTACAATGAGCAGTTCTTC | CASSFKLGTPRGVYNEQFF
TRBJ2-5 | . | TRBD2 | TRBV3-1 | TGTGCCAGCTCCACCCGGGTAGGGGCTAGCGGGAAAGAGACCCAGTACTTC | CASSTRVGASGKETQYF
TRBJ2-7 | many | TRBD2 | TRBV3-1 | TGTGCCAGTCGACTAGCGGGCACCTACGAGCAGTACTTC | CASRLAGTYEQYF
TRBJ2-6 | few | . | TRBV27 | TGTGCCAGCAGTAATTCTGGGGCCAACGTCCTGACTTTC | CASSNSGANVLTF
TRBJ1-2 | . | . | TRBV12-3/TRBV12-4 | TGTGCCAGCAGCCTGACCCTGGGCTATGGCTACACCTTC | CASSLTLGYGYTF
TRBJ2-7 | few | . | TRBV7-9 | TGTGCCAGCAGCAAAAAAGACAGCTACGAGCAGTACTTC | CASSKKDSYEQYF
TRBJ2-7 | . | TRBD2 | TRBV19 | TGTGCCAGTAGTATGGGGATTGGTGGCGGGAGCTCCTACGAGCAGTACTTC | CASSMGIGGGSSYEQYF
TRBJ2-1 | . | . | TRBV20-1 | TGCAGTGCTCTAGGGGGCTACAATGAGCAGTTCTTC | CSALGGYNEQFF
TRBJ2-3 | few | . | TRBV4-2 | TGTGCCAGCAGCCAAGGTCTGACAGATACGCAGTATTTT | CASSQGLTDTQYF
TRBJ2-6 | few | . | TRBV9 | TGTGCCAGCAGCGTAGCAGGACAGTTCTCTGGGGCCAACGTCCTGACTTTC | CASSVAGQFSGANVLTF
TRBJ2-7 | . | . | TRBV20-1 | TGCAGTGCTCAGCCACTTCTCTCCTACGAGCAGTACTTC | CSAQPLLSYEQYF
TRBJ2-2 | . | TRBD1 | TRBV27 | TGTGCCAGCAGCGAGGACAGGGTTCACGGGGAGCTGTTTTTT | CASSEDRVHGELFF
TRBJ2-1 | . | . | TRBV20-1 | TGCAGTGCTAGAGGTGCCCGAAATGAGCAGTTCTTC | CSARGARNEQFF
TRBJ2-1 | few | . | TRBV7-2 | TGTGCCAGCAGCTTAGTGGTTGTGGCTAGTATCTCCAATGAGCAGTTCTTC | CASSLVVVASISNEQFF
TRBJ2-1 | few | TRBD2 | TRBV7-2 | TGTGCCAGCAGCTTATGGCCCGTTGTAGCGGGTTACAATGAGCAGTTCTTC | CASSLWPVVAGYNEQFF
TRBJ2-6 | many | . | TRBV19 | TGTGCCAGTAGTTCTCAGGGAGCAGGGGCCAACGTCCTGACTTTC | CASSSQGAGANVLTF
TRBJ1-1 | many | . | TRBV19 | TGTGCCAGTATCATCCCAGGGAGATCCACTGAAGCTTTCTTT | CASIIPGRSTEAFF